This TCR beta chain is from a study of T cells after somatic rescue of genetic block. This CDR3 has 14 amino acids. Trimming cost V 1 base and J 4 bases, with 11 bases left between them. In germline, CDR1 is SGHRS, CDR2 YFSETQ. Some clones are missing from TCRdb's copy, which holds only in-frame ones; the method was immunoSEQ multiplex PCR. The table has fewer than 150,000 clones, 90% to 95% seen once. This chain connects TRBV5-1 to TRBJ1-1; D remains unclear. The sequence was obtained from a woman under 30. The sequenced material came from peripheral blood mononuclear cells (PBMCs). Here the CDR3 reads CASSLKARGTEAFF. The DNA of the CDR3 is TGCGCCAGCAGCTTGAAAGCGCGGGGCACTGAAGCTTTCTTT.